This TCR beta chain was recorded in a study of T cell changes during pregnancy in multiple sclerosis. Profiling relied on immunoSEQ multiplex PCR, and the TCRdb table lists in-frame clones only, not all of them. The repertoire consists of 35,000 to 55,000 clones, with roughly 90% occurring once and the leading ten covering about 4.7%. Losses at the gene ends were 6 bases for V and 0 bases for J; bases not matched to a gene: 11. In germline, CDR1 is SNHLY, CDR2 FYNNEI. CDR3 length: 18 residues. Here the sequenced sample was peripheral blood, taken in the second trimester of pregnancy. The chain recombines TRBV2 with TRBJ2-6; 7 nucleotides agree with TRBD1. The receptor's source is a female donor in good health, enrolled as a control in a pregnancy study. The CDR3 spells CASSPDRTQDSGANVLTF. In DNA form, the CDR3 reads TGTGCCAGCAGCCCGGACAGGACACAAGACTCTGGGGCCAACGTCCTGACTTTC.